Below, 13 T cell receptor beta chains from the same sample are listed, as sequenced in a study of blood T cells in healthy people across ages. Together with a sample-barcoded 5' primer, a J-beta primer mix was included in a second PCR lasting about 6 to 12 cycles. One entry per CDR3 protein, called by TCRdb with MiXCR from the 5' RACE reads. The data contain approximately 1,100,000 distinct CDR3 sequences, less than 50% of them seen just once; the ten biggest clones take up around 18%. The specimen sequenced was blood. The receptors here all came from a woman aged 60-75 years in good health.

In this sample, this clonotype turned up a few times. The chain uses TRBV6-2 or TRBV6-3 and TRBJ2-3, with unresolved D. The CDR3 is 15 residues long. With 7 bases removed from V and 1 base from J, the gap between germline ends came to 15 bases. CDR1 and CDR2 (germline): MNHEY, SVGEGT. The CDR3 reads CASTLELGRTDTQYF. The CDR3, as DNA: TGTGCCAGCACCCTAGAACTCGGCCGCACAGATACGCAGTATTTT.

The V call is TRBV10-3, the J call TRBJ2-7; no clear D gene. CDR1 ENHRY and CDR2 SYGVKD come from the germline V gene. Trimming removed 4 bases at V and 2 bases at J, with 6 bases between. The CDR3 has 12 residues. The CDR3 reads CAISVLPYEQYF. CDR3 nucleotide sequence: TGTGCCATCAGTGTTCTTCCCTACGAGCAGTACTTC.

The chain combines TRBV28 with TRBJ2-2; no firm D call. V was cut by 2 bases and J by 4 bases, with 11 bases left in between. The CDR3 is made up of 15 amino acids. Germline V gene sequence: CDR1 MDHEN, CDR2 SYDVKM. The DNA for the CDR3 is TGTGCCAGCAGTTTAGTAAAGGAGCCCACCGGGGAGCTGTTTTTT. This codes for CASSLVKEPTGELFF. The full variable domain, rest sourced from reference TRBV28 and TRBJ2-2, is DVKVTQSSRYLVKRTGEKVFLECVQDMDHENMFWYRQDPGLGLRLIYFSYDVKMKEKGDIPEGYSVSREKKERFSLILESASTNQTSMYLCASSLVKEPTGELFFGEGSRLTVL.

This chain uses TRBV4-1 with TRBJ2-1; D uncertain. Germline-derived CDR1 and CDR2 are MGHRA and YSYEKL. This CDR3 comprises 15 residues. Trimming removed 0 bases at V and 13 bases at J, with 19 bases between. The CDR3 coding sequence is TGCGCCAGCAGCCAAGAAACCGGGTTTCGCGAGACCCAGTTCTTC. Translating gives CASSQETGFRETQFF.

V usage is TRBV6-1 and J usage is TRBJ2-3, with 7 bases lining up with TRBD1. The length of the CDR3 is 16 residues. The V gene's germline CDR1 is MNHNS and CDR2 SASEGT. V lost 11 bases and J lost 3; bases outside the gene matches: 17. The CDR3 region is CAARIWQGEVTDTQYF. The CDR3 DNA reads TGTGCCGCGCGAATCTGGCAGGGGGAAGTGACAGATACGCAGTATTTT.

The rearrangement joins TRBV10-3 to TRBJ2-2; 9 bases are shared with TRBD1. The CDR3 sequence is 15 residues long. V shed 6 bases and J 3 bases; nucleotides not matched to a gene: 5. Germline V CDR1 and CDR2: ENHRY, SYGVKD. The DNA of the CDR3 is TGTGCCATCAGCCGGGACAGGGAGGACACCGGGGAGCTGTTTTTT. Amino acids: CAISRDREDTGELFF.

The chain combines TRBV9 with TRBJ2-5, with 7 bases aligning to TRBD1. The V segment lost 3 bases and the J segment 5 bases; nucleotides outside the gene matches: 13. The CDR3 is 16 residues long. Germline V gives CDR1 SGDLS, CDR2 YYNGEE. CDR3 DNA sequence: TGTGCCAGCAGCGCAGGAGGTCAAGGGGGCAGGGAGACCCAGTACTTC. Residues: CASSAGGQGGRETQYF.

This clonotype was seen just once. V gene TRBV6-5 combines with J gene TRBJ2-1, with 10 bases that match TRBD1. This CDR3 contains 17 residues. Germline-derived CDR1 and CDR2 are MNHEY and SVGAGI. Germline trimming cut 2 bases from V and 5 bases from J; bases unmatched to any gene: 9. The CDR3 DNA reads as TGTGCCAGCAGTTACCGTCGCCGGGACAGGGGTCACAATGAGCAGTTCTTC. Amino acids: CASSYRRRDRGHNEQFF.

This clonotype was detected only a few times. The chain is built from TRBV6-1 and TRBJ2-7; D not certain. This CDR3 has 13 residues. Germline CDR1 is MNHNS and CDR2 is SASEGT. V lost 5 bases and J 2 bases, leaving 10 bases between the germline ends. The CDR3 DNA reads as TGTGCCAGCAGTAGTGCACTTCCCTACGAGCAGTACTTC. Its protein is CASSSALPYEQYF.

This clonotype was seen only a few times. The chain joins TRBV6-1 to TRBJ1-5; no reliable D call. The CDR3 has 15 amino acids. Trimming pared 0 bases from V and 2 bases from J, leaving 8 bases between. Germline V gene sequence: CDR1 MNHNS, CDR2 SASEGT. The CDR3 nucleotides read TGTGCCAGCAGTGAAGCCGGTGGGGGCAATCAGCCCCAGCATTTT. Protein sequence: CASSEAGGGNQPQHF.

V gene TRBV13 combines with J gene TRBJ2-1; D perhaps matches TRBD2 (5 bases). V was pared by 3 bases and J by 11 bases, with 17 bases between. Germline CDR1 and CDR2: PRHDT and FYEKMQ (reference sequence). The CDR3 is 14 amino acids. CDR3 amino acids: CASSFSGVGYKQFF. DNA for the CDR3: TGTGCCAGCAGCTTCTCCGGGGTCGGCTACAAGCAGTTCTTC.

At least ten counts were recorded for this clonotype. The gene calls are TRBV9 and TRBJ2-1, with 13 bases lining up with TRBD2. The trim removed 3 bases at V and 5 bases at J, leaving 8 bases unmatched. CDR1 is SGDLS and CDR2 is YYNGEE in the germline V gene. The CDR3 covers 17 residues. The CDR3 nucleotides read TGTGCCAGCAGCGCGCGACAGGGGACTAGCGGGGACAATGAGCAGTTCTTC. It translates to CASSARQGTSGDNEQFF.

This clonotype was counted a single time. The genes are TRBV28 and TRBJ2-6, with D possibly matching TRBD1 (5 bases). The CDR3 sequence is 18 residues long. Trimming removed 3 bases from V and 0 bases from J, with 15 bases in between. Germline V CDR1 and CDR2: MDHEN, SYDVKM. Written as DNA, the CDR3 is TGTGCCAGCAGTTTCAGCGAACAGGATTACTCTGGGGCCAACGTCCTGACTTTC. As protein: CASSFSEQDYSGANVLTF.